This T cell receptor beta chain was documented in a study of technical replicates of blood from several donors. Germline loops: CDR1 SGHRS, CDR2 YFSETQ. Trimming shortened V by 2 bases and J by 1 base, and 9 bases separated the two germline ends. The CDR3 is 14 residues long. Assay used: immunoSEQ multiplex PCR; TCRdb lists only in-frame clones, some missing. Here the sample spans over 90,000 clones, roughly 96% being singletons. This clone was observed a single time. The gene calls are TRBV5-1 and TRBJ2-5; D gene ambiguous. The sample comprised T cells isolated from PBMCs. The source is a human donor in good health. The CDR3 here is CASSFGQVQETQYF. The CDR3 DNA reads TGCGCCAGCAGCTTCGGTCAGGTCCAAGAGACCCAGTACTTC.